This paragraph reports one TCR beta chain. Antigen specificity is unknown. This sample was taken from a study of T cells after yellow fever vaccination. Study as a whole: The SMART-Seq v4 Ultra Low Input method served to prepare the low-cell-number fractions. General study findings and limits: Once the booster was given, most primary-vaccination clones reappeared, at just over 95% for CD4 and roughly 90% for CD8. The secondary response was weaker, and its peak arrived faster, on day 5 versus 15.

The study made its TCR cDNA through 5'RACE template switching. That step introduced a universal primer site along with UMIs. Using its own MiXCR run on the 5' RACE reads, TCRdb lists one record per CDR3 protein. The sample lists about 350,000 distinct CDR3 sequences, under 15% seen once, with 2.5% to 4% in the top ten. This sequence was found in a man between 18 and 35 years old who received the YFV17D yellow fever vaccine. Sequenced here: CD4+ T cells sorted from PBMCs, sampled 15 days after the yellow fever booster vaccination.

The CDR3, as DNA: TGTGCCAGCTCACCAAGTACGATGAACACTGAAGCTTTCTTT. Its translation is CASSPSTMNTEAFF. The chain employs TRBV18 and TRBJ1-1; D is unclear. The V end lost 2 bases, the J end lost 0 bases, and 7 bases lay between the germline ends. The CDR3 has 14 residues. CDR1 is KGHSH and CDR2 is LQKENI in the germline V gene.